These 10 T cell receptor beta chains were all obtained from the same sample, sequenced in a study of cytomegalovirus exposure and HLA in healthy donors. Profiled with immunoSEQ multiplex PCR; TCRdb holds only in-frame clones, not every one. The repertoire holds 110,000 or so clones, 70% to 90% seen once, with around 2.7% in the top ten. Sequenced sample: PBMCs. These receptors all stem from a young woman in good health and CMV-seronegative.

The chain uses TRBV7-2 and TRBJ2-1; the D is unclear. The germline CDR1 and CDR2 sequences are SGHTA and FQGNSA. The germline V and J ends were trimmed by 0 bases and 2 bases, with 8 bases remaining between them. The CDR3 is 15 amino acids. This CDR3 reads CASSLAAGTYNEQFF. The DNA of the CDR3 is TGTGCCAGCAGCTTAGCCGCAGGAACCTACAATGAGCAGTTCTTC.

This rearrangement joins TRBV6-5 to TRBJ1-5, with a possible D match to TRBD1 (5 bases). The CDR3 spans 14 residues. Trimming took 5 bases from V and 6 from J, leaving 14 bases between them. Germline V gives CDR1 MNHEY, CDR2 SVGAGI. The CDR3 spells CASSEGEGAQPQHF. The CDR3 region has the DNA TGTGCCAGCAGTGAAGGGGAGGGAGCTCAGCCCCAGCATTTT.

Points on this clone: At one boundary the junction diverges from the germline segment, which might be a read error. V gene TRBV18 combines with J gene TRBJ2-7; D remains unclear. Looked up from germline, CDR1 is KGHSH and CDR2 is LQKENI. This CDR3 is 15 amino acids long. CDR3 coding DNA: TGTGCCAGCTCCCCACGTCGGGTCGGATCCTACGAGCAGTACTTC. Translating gives CASSPRRVGSYEQYF.

V gene TRBV10-3 combines with J gene TRBJ2-3; 7 nucleotides line up with TRBD2. CDR1 and CDR2 from the germline V gene are ENHRY and SYGVKD. CDR3 length: 14 amino acids. V was pared by 5 bases and J by 2 bases, with 4 bases of the junction left unmatched. CDR3 region: CAISLGGDTDTQYF. CDR3 DNA sequence: TGTGCCATCAGTTTGGGGGGGGACACAGATACGCAGTATTTT.

The gene calls are TRBV14 and TRBJ1-1, with no clear D. Looked up from germline, CDR1 is SGHDN and CDR2 is FVKESK. This CDR3 has 16 residues. V was shortened by 0 bases and J by 4 bases, with 15 bases between the two germline ends. CDR3: CASSQDMRPGFTEAFF. CDR3 nucleotide sequence: TGTGCCAGCAGCCAAGATATGCGGCCCGGGTTCACTGAAGCTTTCTTT.

V usage is TRBV27 and J usage is TRBJ1-1; a possible D gene is TRBD1 (5 bases). The CDR3 runs 14 residues. Germline V gene lookup returns CDR1 MNHEY and CDR2 SMNVEV (reference sequence). V dropped 8 bases and J dropped 4 bases, with 17 bases sitting between them. The CDR3 bases are TGTGCCAGCGCTCCCGGCAGGGAGGGCACTGAAGCTTTCTTT. Translated: CASAPGREGTEAFF.

The rearrangement uses TRBV2 and TRBJ2-3, with a weak D call TRBD1 (5 bases). Germline lookup yields CDR1 SNHLY and CDR2 FYNNEI. Between the trimmed V and J ends, which lost 1 base and 6 bases, there was a span of 11 bases. CDR3 length: 14 residues. This chain's CDR3 is CASSEDLGVDTQYF. The CDR3 nucleotides are TGTGCCAGCAGTGAAGACCTAGGGGTTGATACGCAGTATTTT. The whole variable domain, filled in from reference TRBV2 and TRBJ2-3, reads EPEVTQTPSHQVTQMGQEVILRCVPISNHLYFYWYRQILGQKVEFLVSFYNNEISEKSEIFDDQFSVERPDGSNFTLKIRSTKLEDSAMYFCASSEDLGVDTQYFGPGTRLTVL.

The chain links TRBV27 to TRBJ2-6; tentatively, D is TRBD1 (6 bases). Trimming pared 6 bases from V and 2 bases from J, leaving 11 bases between. From germline, CDR1 is MNHEY and CDR2 SMNVEV (reference sequence). CDR3 size: 15 residues. In nucleotides, the CDR3 is TGTGCCAGCAGGAACCACAGGGCTGGGGCCAACGTCCTGACTTTC. This sequence encodes CASRNHRAGANVLTF.

This clone was counted a few times. V gene TRBV5-5 combines with J gene TRBJ2-7, with 8 nucleotides matching TRBD1. Per the germline V gene, CDR1 is SGHKS and CDR2 is YYEKEE (reference sequence). The V segment lost 1 base and the J segment 7 bases; nucleotides outside the gene matches: 10. CDR3 length: 15 residues. DNA of the CDR3: TGTGCCAGCAGCTTGTATGGCAGGGGGCGCGAAGAGCAGTACTTC. Protein sequence: CASSLYGRGREEQYF.

This chain connects TRBV7-8 to TRBJ2-2, with 11 positions matching TRBD1. The V segment lost 1 base and the J segment 4 bases; nucleotides outside the gene matches: 2. Germline lookup yields CDR1 SGHVS and CDR2 FQNEAQ. The CDR3 spans 16 residues. The CDR3 reads CASSLVGQGATGELFF. The CDR3 DNA follows: TGTGCCAGCAGCTTAGTCGGACAGGGGGCCACCGGGGAGCTGTTTTTT.